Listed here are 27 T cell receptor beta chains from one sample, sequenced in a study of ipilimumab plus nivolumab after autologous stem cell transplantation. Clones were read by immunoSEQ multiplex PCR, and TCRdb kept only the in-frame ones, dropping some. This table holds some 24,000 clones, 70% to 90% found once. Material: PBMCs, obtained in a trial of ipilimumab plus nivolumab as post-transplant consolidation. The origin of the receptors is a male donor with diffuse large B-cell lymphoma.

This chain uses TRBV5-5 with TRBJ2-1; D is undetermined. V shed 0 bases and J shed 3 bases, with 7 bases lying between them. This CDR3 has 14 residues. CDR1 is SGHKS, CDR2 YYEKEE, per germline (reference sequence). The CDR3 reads CASSLEGSYNEQFF. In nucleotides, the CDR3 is TGTGCCAGCAGCTTGGAGGGTAGCTACAATGAGCAGTTCTTC.

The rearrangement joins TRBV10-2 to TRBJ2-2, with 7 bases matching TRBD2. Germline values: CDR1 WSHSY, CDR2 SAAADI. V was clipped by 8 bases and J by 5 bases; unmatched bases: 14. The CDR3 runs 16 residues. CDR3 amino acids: CASALTSVTLTGELFF. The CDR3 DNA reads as TGCGCCAGCGCCCTTACTAGCGTCACCCTAACCGGGGAGCTGTTTTTT.

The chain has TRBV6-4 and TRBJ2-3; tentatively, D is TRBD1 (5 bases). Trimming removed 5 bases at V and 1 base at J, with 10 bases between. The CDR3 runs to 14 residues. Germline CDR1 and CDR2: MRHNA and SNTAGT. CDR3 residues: CASSREGGTDTQYF. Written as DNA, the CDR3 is TGTGCCAGCAGTAGGGAAGGGGGCACAGATACGCAGTATTTT.

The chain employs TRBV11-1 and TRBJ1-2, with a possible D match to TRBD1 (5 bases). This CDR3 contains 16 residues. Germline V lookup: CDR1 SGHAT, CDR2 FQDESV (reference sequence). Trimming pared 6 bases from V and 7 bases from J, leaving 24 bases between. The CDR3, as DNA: TGTGCCAGCAGTCGATCCCCTGGGGACGAGGGAAGTGGCTACACCTTC. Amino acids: CASSRSPGDEGSGYTF.

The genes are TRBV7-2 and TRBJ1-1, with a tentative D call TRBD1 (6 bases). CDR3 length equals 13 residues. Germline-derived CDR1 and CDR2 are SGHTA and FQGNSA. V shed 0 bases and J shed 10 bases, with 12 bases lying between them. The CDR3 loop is CASSLAHQGRAFF. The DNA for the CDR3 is TGTGCCAGCAGCTTAGCGCACCAGGGGCGAGCTTTCTTT.

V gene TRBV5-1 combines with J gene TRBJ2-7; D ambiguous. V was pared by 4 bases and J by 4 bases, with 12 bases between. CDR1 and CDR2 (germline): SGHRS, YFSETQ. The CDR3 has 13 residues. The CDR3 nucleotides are TGCGCCAGCAGCCAAACCCCGGGTTACGAGCAGTACTTC. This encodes CASSQTPGYEQYF.

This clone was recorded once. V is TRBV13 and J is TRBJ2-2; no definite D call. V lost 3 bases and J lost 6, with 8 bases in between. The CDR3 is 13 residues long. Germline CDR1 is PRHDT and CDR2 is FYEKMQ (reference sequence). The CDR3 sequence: CASSFSGAGELFF. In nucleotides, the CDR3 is TGTGCCAGCAGCTTTTCTGGAGCCGGGGAGCTGTTTTTT.

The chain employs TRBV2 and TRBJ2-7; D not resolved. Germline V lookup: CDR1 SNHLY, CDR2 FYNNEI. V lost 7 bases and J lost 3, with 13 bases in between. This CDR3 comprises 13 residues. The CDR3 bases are TGTGCCAGCATAATCTCGGGCAACTACGAGCAGTACTTC. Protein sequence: CASIISGNYEQYF. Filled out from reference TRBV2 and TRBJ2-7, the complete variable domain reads EPEVTQTPSHQVTQMGQEVILRCVPISNHLYFYWYRQILGQKVEFLVSFYNNEISEKSEIFDDQFSVERPDGSNFTLKIRSTKLEDSAMYFCASIISGNYEQYFGPGTRLTVT.

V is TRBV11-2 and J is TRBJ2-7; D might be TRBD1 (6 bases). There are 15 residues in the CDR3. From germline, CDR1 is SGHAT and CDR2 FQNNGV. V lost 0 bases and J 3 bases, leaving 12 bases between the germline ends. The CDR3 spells CASSLEVGGIYEQYF. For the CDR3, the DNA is TGTGCCAGCAGCTTAGAGGTAGGGGGAATCTACGAGCAGTACTTC.

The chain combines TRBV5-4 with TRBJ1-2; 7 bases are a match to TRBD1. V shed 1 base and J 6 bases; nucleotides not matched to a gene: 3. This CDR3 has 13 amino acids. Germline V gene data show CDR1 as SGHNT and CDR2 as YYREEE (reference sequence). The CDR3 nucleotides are TGTGCCAGCAGCTTGCGACAGGGAAATGGCTACACCTTC. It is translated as CASSLRQGNGYTF.

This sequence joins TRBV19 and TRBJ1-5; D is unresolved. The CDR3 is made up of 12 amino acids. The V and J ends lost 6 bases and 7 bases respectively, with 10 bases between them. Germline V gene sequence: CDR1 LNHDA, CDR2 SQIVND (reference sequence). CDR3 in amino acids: CASSRGQQPQHF. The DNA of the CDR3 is TGTGCCAGTAGCCGAGGGCAGCAGCCCCAGCATTTT.

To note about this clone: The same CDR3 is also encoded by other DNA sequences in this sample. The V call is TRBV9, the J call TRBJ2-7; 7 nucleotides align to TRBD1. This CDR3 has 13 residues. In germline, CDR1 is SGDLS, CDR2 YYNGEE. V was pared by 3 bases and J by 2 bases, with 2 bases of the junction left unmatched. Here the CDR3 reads CASSAQGAYEQYF. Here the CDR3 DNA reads TGTGCCAGCAGCGCTCAGGGGGCCTACGAGCAGTACTTC.

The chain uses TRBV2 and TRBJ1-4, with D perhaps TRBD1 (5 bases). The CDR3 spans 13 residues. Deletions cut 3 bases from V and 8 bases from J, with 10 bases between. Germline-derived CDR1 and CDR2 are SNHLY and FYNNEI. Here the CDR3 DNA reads TGTGCCAGCAGTGACAGGGTGGGGGAAAAACTGTTTTTT. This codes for CASSDRVGEKLFF.

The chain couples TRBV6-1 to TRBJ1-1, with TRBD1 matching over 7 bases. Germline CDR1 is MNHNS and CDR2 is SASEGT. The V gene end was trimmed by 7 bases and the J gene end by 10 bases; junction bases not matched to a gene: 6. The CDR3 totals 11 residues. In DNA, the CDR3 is TGTGCCAGCAATTTGGACAGGAGAGCTTTCTTT. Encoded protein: CASNLDRRAFF.

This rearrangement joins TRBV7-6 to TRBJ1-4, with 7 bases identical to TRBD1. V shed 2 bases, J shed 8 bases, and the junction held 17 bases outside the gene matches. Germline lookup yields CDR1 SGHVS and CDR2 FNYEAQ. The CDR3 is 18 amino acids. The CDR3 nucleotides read TGTGCCAGCAGCTTAAAACCACCGCGGGACAGACCGACCGAAAAACTGTTTTTT. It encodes CASSLKPPRDRPTEKLFF.

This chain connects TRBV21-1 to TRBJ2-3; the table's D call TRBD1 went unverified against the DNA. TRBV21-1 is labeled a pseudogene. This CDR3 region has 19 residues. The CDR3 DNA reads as TGTGCCAGCAGCAAAGAGGGGCCGGTCCCGGTGGGGAGCACAGATACGCAGTATTTT. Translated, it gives CASSKEGPVPVGSTDTQYF.

The CDR3 sequence is CASSIRQLYGYTF. For the CDR3, the DNA is TGTGCCAGTAGTATACGACAGCTCTATGGCTACACCTTC. V gene TRBV19 combines with J gene TRBJ1-2, with D possibly matching TRBD1 (5 bases). CDR1 is LNHDA, CDR2 SQIVND, per germline (reference sequence). The ends were cut back, 2 bases at V and 4 bases at J, with 8 bases in the middle. The CDR3 covers 13 residues.

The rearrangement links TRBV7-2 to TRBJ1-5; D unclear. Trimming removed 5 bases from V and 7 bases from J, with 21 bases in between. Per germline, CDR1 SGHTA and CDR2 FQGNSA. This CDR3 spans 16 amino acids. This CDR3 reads CASSPWVETSRQPQHF. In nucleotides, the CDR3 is TGTGCCAGCAGCCCCTGGGTCGAGACCTCGCGCCAGCCCCAGCATTTT.

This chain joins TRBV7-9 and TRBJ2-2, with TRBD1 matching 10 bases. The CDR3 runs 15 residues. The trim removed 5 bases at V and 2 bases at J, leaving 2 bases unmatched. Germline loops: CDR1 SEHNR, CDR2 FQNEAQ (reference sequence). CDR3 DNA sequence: TGTGCCAGCAGCCGACAGGGGGCTAACACCGGGGAGCTGTTTTTT. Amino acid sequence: CASSRQGANTGELFF.

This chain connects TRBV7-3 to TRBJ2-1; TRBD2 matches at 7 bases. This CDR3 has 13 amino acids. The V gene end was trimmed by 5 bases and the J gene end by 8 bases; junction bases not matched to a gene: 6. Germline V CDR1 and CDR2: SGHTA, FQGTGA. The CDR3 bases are TGTGCCAGCAGCCCCCGGGGAGGGGATGAGCAGTTCTTC. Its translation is CASSPRGGDEQFF.

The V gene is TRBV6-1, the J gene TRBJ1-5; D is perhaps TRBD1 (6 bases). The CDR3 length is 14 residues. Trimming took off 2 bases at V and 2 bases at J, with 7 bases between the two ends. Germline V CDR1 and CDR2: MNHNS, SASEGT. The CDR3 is CASSEHRGNQPQHF. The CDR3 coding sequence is TGTGCCAGCAGTGAACACAGGGGCAATCAGCCCCAGCATTTT.

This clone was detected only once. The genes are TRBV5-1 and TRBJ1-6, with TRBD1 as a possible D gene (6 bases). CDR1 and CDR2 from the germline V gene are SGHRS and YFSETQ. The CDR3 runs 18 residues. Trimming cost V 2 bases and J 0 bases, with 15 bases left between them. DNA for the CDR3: TGCGCCAGCAGCTTCCGGGACATCAAGAGCTCCTATAATTCACCCCTCCACTTT. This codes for CASSFRDIKSSYNSPLHF.

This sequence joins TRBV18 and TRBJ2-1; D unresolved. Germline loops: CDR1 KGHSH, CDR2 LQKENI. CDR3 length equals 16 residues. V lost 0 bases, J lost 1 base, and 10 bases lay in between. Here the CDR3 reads CASSPPGRVSYNEQFF. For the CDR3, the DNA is TGTGCCAGCTCACCACCGGGCCGCGTGTCCTACAATGAGCAGTTCTTC.

The CDR3 DNA reads TGCGCCAGCAGCTTGAGTGGCGACAGAGTTAATGGCTACACCTTC. This encodes CASSLSGDRVNGYTF. The gene calls are TRBV5-1 and TRBJ1-2, with D possibly being TRBD1 (5 bases). CDR1 and CDR2 from the germline V gene are SGHRS and YFSETQ. V was shortened by 1 base and J by 6 bases, with 16 bases between the two germline ends. The CDR3 runs 15 residues.

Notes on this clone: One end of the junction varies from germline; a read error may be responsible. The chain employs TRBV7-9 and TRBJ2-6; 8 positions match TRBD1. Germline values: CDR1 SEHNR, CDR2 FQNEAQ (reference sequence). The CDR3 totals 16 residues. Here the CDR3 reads CASSRTGNPGADVLTF. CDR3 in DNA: TGTGCCAGCAGCCGGACAGGGAACCCTGGGGCCGACGTCCTGACTTTC.

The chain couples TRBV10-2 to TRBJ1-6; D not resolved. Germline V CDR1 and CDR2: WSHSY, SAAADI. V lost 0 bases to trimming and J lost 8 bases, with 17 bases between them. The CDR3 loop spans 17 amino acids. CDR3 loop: CASSESGGFMGYSPLHF. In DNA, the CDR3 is TGCGCCAGCAGTGAGTCGGGAGGGTTCATGGGATATTCACCCCTCCACTTT.

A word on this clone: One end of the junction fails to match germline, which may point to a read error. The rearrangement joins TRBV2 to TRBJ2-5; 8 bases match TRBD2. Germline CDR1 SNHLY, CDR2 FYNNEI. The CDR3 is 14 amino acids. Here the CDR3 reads CASSEVAGWETQYF. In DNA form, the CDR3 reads TGTGCCAGCAGCGAAGTAGCGGGGTGGGAGACCCAGTACTTC.